Below, 24 T cell receptor beta chains from the same sample are listed, as sequenced in a study of cytomegalovirus exposure and HLA in healthy donors. This PCR relied on a set of 60 Vbeta primers and 13 Jbeta primers. The repertoire was sequenced with immunoSEQ multiplex PCR; TCRdb's copy has only in-frame clones and lacks some. Here the sample spans about 190,000 clones, roughly 80% being singletons. Sequencing was performed on PBMCs. These receptors were obtained from a man in his fifties in good health and CMV-seronegative.

This clone has ten or more counts. The chain joins TRBV19 to TRBJ2-7; 10 bases agree with TRBD1. J lost 6 bases, V lost 3 bases, and 8 bases had no gene match. Germline V gene lookup returns CDR1 LNHDA and CDR2 SQIVND (reference sequence). The CDR3 runs 15 residues. As DNA, the CDR3 is TGTGCCAGTAGTATCACCGGGACAGGGGAAGCCGAGCAGTACTTC. Protein sequence: CASSITGTGEAEQYF.

The rearrangement links TRBV7-2 to TRBJ2-1; D not certain. The CDR3 has 12 amino acids. Trimming pared 5 bases from V and 5 bases from J, leaving 7 bases between. Germline CDR1 and CDR2: SGHTA and FQGNSA. The CDR3 spells CASSPTHNEQFF. DNA for the CDR3: TGTGCCAGCAGCCCTACCCACAATGAGCAGTTCTTC.

The chain links TRBV11-2 to TRBJ1-4, with 7 nucleotides matching TRBD1. V lost 5 bases and J lost 8; bases outside the gene matches: 8. The CDR3 has 14 residues. From germline, CDR1 is SGHAT and CDR2 FQNNGV. The CDR3 spells CASSRDSKGEKLFF. Written as DNA, the CDR3 is TGTGCCAGCAGCCGGGACAGCAAGGGCGAAAAACTGTTTTTT.

The chain employs TRBV28 and TRBJ1-5, with TRBD1 matching 8 bases. Germline-derived CDR1 and CDR2 are MDHEN and SYDVKM. The CDR3 is made up of 17 amino acids. J gave up 2 bases and V 3 bases, and 9 bases lay outside the gene matches. The CDR3 DNA sequence: TGTGCCAGCAGTTTGCCTCAGGGGGCTGTTGGCAATCAGCCCCAGCATTTT. Residues: CASSLPQGAVGNQPQHF.

The CDR3 nucleotides are TGCGCCAGCAGCCAAGCGACAGGTAGCTCCTACGAGCAGTACTTC. Protein product: CASSQATGSSYEQYF. The chain links TRBV4-3 to TRBJ2-7, with D perhaps TRBD1 (6 bases). Trimming left V 1 base short and J 0 bases short, with 10 bases between. Germline lookup yields CDR1 LGHNA and CDR2 YSLEER. CDR3 length equals 15 residues.

The chain couples TRBV18 to TRBJ2-1; D might be TRBD1 (6 bases). Germline V lookup: CDR1 KGHSH, CDR2 LQKENI. The CDR3 extends over 15 amino acids. Trimming shortened V by 6 bases and J by 1 base, and 13 bases separated the two germline ends. CDR3 in amino acids: CASSQLQGSYNEQFF. DNA for the CDR3: TGTGCCAGCTCGCAATTACAGGGTTCCTACAATGAGCAGTTCTTC.

The chain couples TRBV5-1 to TRBJ1-3; possibly TRBD1 for D (6 bases). Germline V CDR1 and CDR2: SGHRS, YFSETQ. The CDR3 is made up of 15 amino acids. The V gene lost 2 bases and the J gene lost 4 bases, with 13 bases spanning the gap. This chain's CDR3 is CASSLSDRTGNTIYF. The CDR3 nucleotides are TGCGCCAGCAGCTTATCAGACAGGACCGGAAACACCATATATTTT.

J is TRBJ2-1 and V is TRBV7-2; 11 nucleotides agree with TRBD2. CDR3 length equals 18 residues. Germline trimming cut 1 base from V and 8 bases from J; bases unmatched to any gene: 13. The germline gives CDR1 SGHTA, CDR2 FQGNSA. CDR3 region: CASSLGLAGSIRLDEQFF. CDR3 sequence (DNA): TGTGCCAGCAGCTTAGGACTAGCGGGGTCTATCAGACTCGATGAGCAGTTCTTC.

The chain has TRBV27 and TRBJ2-3, with D perhaps matching TRBD2 (5 bases). The CDR3 is made up of 12 amino acids. V was trimmed by 4 bases and J by 7 bases, leaving 9 bases between them. CDR1 and CDR2 from the germline V gene are MNHEY and SMNVEV (reference sequence). CDR3 sequence: CASSSGLYTQYF. CDR3 sequence (DNA): TGTGCCAGCAGTTCCGGACTCTATACGCAGTATTTT.

The count of this clone is one. The chain combines TRBV30 with TRBJ1-2; D is unresolved. Germline CDR1 reads GTSNPN; CDR2 reads SVGIG (reference sequence). CDR3 length equals 13 residues. The germline V and J ends were trimmed by 1 base and 4 bases, with 10 bases remaining between them. The CDR3 DNA follows: TGTGCCTGGAGTGAAGGCGGGGTCTATGGCTACACCTTC. It encodes CAWSEGGVYGYTF. Drawing the rest from reference TRBV30 and TRBJ1-2, the complete variable domain is SQTIHQWPATLVQPVGSPLSLECTVEGTSNPNLYWYRQAAGRGLQLLFYSVGIGQISSEVPQNLSASRPQDRQFILSSKKLLLSDSGFYLCAWSEGGVYGYTFGSGTRLTVV.

The rearrangement joins TRBV7-2 to TRBJ1-5, with D possibly TRBD1 on 5 matching bases. The CDR3 consists of 15 residues. Germline values: CDR1 SGHTA, CDR2 FQGNSA. V lost 5 bases to trimming and J lost 2 bases, with 13 bases between them. In DNA, the CDR3 is TGTGCCAGCAGCACCCCGGGGGTCGGCAATCAGCCCCAGCATTTT. It is translated as CASSTPGVGNQPQHF.

J is TRBJ2-7 and V is TRBV10-1; D ambiguous. The CDR3 is 15 amino acids. Trimming took off 2 bases at V and 2 bases at J, with 13 bases between the two ends. Per the germline V gene, CDR1 is WNHNN and CDR2 is SYGVQD (reference sequence). CDR3 residues: CASSEGVGRAYEQYF. The DNA of the CDR3 is TGCGCCAGCAGTGAGGGAGTCGGCCGAGCCTACGAGCAGTACTTC.

This clone was recorded a few times. The rearrangement joins TRBV7-2 to TRBJ2-7; D is possibly TRBD2 (7 bases). The length of the CDR3 is 15 residues. The germline V gene encodes CDR1 SGHTA and CDR2 FQGNSA. V gave up 5 bases and J gave up 4 bases, with 18 bases separating them. The CDR3 protein is CASSPHSGGPYEQYF. The CDR3 DNA reads TGTGCCAGCAGCCCCCACTCGGGGGGCCCTTACGAGCAGTACTTC.

The chain has TRBV5-4 and TRBJ2-2; 8 bases fit TRBD2. V lost 5 bases, J lost 4 bases, and 7 bases stayed unmatched. The V gene's germline CDR1 is SGHNT and CDR2 YYREEE (reference sequence). The CDR3 covers 15 residues. CDR3 coding DNA: TGTGCCAGCAGTTCCGGGGGGGCCTTCACCGGGGAGCTGTTTTTT. This codes for CASSSGGAFTGELFF.

In this sample, this clone turned up a few times. The chain has TRBV7-2 and TRBJ2-2; D unclear. This CDR3 has 12 residues. Trimming left V 4 bases short and J 6 bases short, with 6 bases between. Germline values: CDR1 SGHTA, CDR2 FQGNSA. For the CDR3, the DNA is TGTGCCAGCAGCTCCCGGGCCGGGGAGCTGTTTTTT. Protein sequence: CASSSRAGELFF.

This chain uses TRBV5-6 with TRBJ1-2; D gene uncertain. This CDR3 region has 13 residues. V dropped 4 bases and J dropped 4 bases, with 11 bases sitting between them. Germline CDR1 SGHDT, CDR2 YYEEEE. The CDR3 is CASSPAGIYGYTF. The CDR3 DNA sequence: TGTGCCAGCAGCCCGGCGGGGATCTATGGCTACACCTTC.

This clone was seen a handful of times. V usage is TRBV14 and J usage is TRBJ2-7; D remains ambiguous. This CDR3 is built from 14 residues. The germline V gene encodes CDR1 SGHDN and CDR2 FVKESK. The V and J ends lost 4 bases and 2 bases respectively, with 12 bases between them. For the CDR3, the DNA is TGTGCCAGCAGCCGGCAGGAAGTTCCCTACGAGCAGTACTTC. Protein product: CASSRQEVPYEQYF.

The CDR3 bases are TGTGCCAGCAGCGCGGGCAGGAGTCGACCCTACGAGCAGTACTTC. Encoded protein: CASSAGRSRPYEQYF. The rearrangement links TRBV5-6 to TRBJ2-7; tentative D call: TRBD2 (5 bases). The CDR3 is made up of 15 amino acids. The germline CDR1 and CDR2 sequences are SGHDT and YYEEEE. Trimming cost V 4 bases and J 2 bases, with 16 bases left between them.

The chain employs TRBV27 and TRBJ1-2, with D perhaps matching TRBD1 (5 bases). CDR3 length: 12 amino acids. Germline-derived CDR1 and CDR2 are MNHEY and SMNVEV (reference sequence). Trimming removed 8 bases at V and 5 bases at J, with 12 bases between. CDR3 sequence: CASSQGGYGYTF. CDR3 in DNA: TGTGCCAGCTCCCAGGGAGGGTATGGCTACACCTTC.

CDR3 protein: CASSYGGDNSPLHF. The CDR3 coding sequence is TGTGCCAGCAGTTACGGGGGCGATAATTCACCCCTCCACTTT. This chain links TRBV6-5 with TRBJ1-6; maybe TRBD1 (6 bases). This CDR3 has 14 amino acids. Trimming cost V 2 bases and J 5 bases, with 7 bases left between them. Germline V gene data show CDR1 as MNHEY and CDR2 as SVGAGI.

The table lists this clone with a count of one. This chain joins TRBV2 and TRBJ2-7; TRBD1 matches 11 bases. V shed 6 bases and J 5 bases; nucleotides not matched to a gene: 6. Germline lookup yields CDR1 SNHLY and CDR2 FYNNEI. The CDR3 loop spans 14 amino acids. CDR3 nucleotide sequence: TGTGCCAGCAGGTGGACAGGGGGCACAAACGAGCAGTACTTC. Its translation: CASRWTGGTNEQYF.

This rearrangement joins TRBV7-6 to TRBJ1-4, with 9 bases fitting TRBD1. CDR1 is SGHVS, CDR2 FNYEAQ, per germline. The junction had 6 bases not matched to a gene; V was cut back by 5 bases and J by 11 bases. This CDR3 region has 13 residues. The CDR3 DNA reads as TGTGCCAGCAGCCTTGGACAGGGGATCAAACTGTTTTTT. This encodes CASSLGQGIKLFF. The full variable domain, with the rest looked up from reference TRBV7-6 and TRBJ1-4, is GAGVSQSPRYKVTKRGQDVALRCDPISGHVSLYWYRQALGQGPEFLTYFNYEAQQDKSGLPNDRFSAERPEGSISTLTIQRTEQRDSAMYRCASSLGQGIKLFFGSGTQLSVL.

The chain links TRBV27 to TRBJ1-5; 7 bases match TRBD1. J was trimmed by 9 bases and V by 7 bases; bases with no gene match: 12. Looked up from germline, CDR1 is MNHEY and CDR2 is SMNVEV (reference sequence). This CDR3 spans 14 amino acids. CDR3 bases: TGTGCCAGCACCGATAGACAGGGAGGTGTGCCCCAGCATTTT. Translating it yields CASTDRQGGVPQHF.

The chain carries TRBV6-1 and TRBJ2-1; 9 bases fit TRBD2. CDR1 is MNHNS and CDR2 is SASEGT in the germline V gene. The V and J ends lost 4 bases and 7 bases, in that order; junction bases with no gene match: 8. The CDR3 has 15 residues. CDR3 sequence: CASSGYAGGWNEQFF. The CDR3 DNA reads as TGTGCCAGCAGTGGCTACGCGGGGGGGTGGAATGAGCAGTTCTTC.